The clone carrying this TCR beta chain was found once. Clones were sequenced by immunoSEQ multiplex PCR, and TCRdb holds only the in-frame ones, with some missing. The data show approximately 110,000 clones, approximately 80% seen once. This record comes from a study of blood T cell repertoires in COVID-19. On the study more broadly: Samples came from the United States, Italy and Spain, spanning acute and convalescent COVID-19.

This clonotype was obtained from a woman aged 70 to 79 with acute or convalescent COVID-19. Input material: peripheral blood.

CDR3 residues: CASSPSGTYSNQPQHF. Written as DNA, the CDR3 is TGCGCCAGCAGCCCATCCGGGACTTATAGCAATCAGCCCCAGCATTTT. The chain combines TRBV5-1 with TRBJ1-5; TRBD1 might be the D (5 bases). With 4 bases removed from V and 0 bases from J, the gap between germline ends came to 14 bases. The CDR3 loop spans 16 amino acids. CDR1 SGHRS and CDR2 YFSETQ come from the germline V gene.